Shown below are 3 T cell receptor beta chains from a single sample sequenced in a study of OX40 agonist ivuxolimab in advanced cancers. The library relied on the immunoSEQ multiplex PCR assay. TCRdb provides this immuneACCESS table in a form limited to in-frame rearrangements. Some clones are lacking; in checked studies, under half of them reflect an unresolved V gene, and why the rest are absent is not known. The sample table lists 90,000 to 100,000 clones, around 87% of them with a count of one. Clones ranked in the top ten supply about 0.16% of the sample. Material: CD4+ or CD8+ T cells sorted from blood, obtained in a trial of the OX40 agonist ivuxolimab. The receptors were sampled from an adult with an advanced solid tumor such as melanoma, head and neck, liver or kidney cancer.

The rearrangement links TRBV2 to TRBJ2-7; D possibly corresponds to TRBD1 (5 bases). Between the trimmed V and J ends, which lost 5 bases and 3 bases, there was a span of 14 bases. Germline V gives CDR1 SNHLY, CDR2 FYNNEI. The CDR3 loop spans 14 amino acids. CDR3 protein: CASSRTGRDYEQYF. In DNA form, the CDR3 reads TGTGCCAGCAGTCGCACAGGCAGGGACTACGAGCAGTACTTC.

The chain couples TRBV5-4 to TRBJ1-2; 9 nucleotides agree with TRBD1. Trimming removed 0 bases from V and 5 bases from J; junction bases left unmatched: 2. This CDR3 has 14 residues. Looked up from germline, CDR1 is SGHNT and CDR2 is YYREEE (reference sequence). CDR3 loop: CASSLVDRGYGYTF. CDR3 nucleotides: TGTGCCAGCAGCTTGGTGGACAGGGGATATGGCTACACCTTC.

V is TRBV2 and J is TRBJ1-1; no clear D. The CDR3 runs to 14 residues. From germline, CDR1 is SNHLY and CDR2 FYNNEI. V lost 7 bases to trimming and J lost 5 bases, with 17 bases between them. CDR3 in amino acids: CASTRRGPRTEAFF. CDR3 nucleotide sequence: TGTGCCAGCACTCGAAGAGGGCCTCGGACTGAAGCTTTCTTT.